Listed below are T cell receptor beta chains from one sample, sequenced in a study of blood T cell repertoires in COVID-19. Sequencing used immunoSEQ multiplex PCR; TCRdb keeps in-frame clones, though not all of them. Seen here are over 85,000 clones, about 88% observed once, and the top ten hold roughly 20%. Sequencing input: peripheral blood. These receptors came from an elderly woman with acute or convalescent COVID-19. The CDR3 runs from the conserved cysteine through the conserved F or W. D genes are given only for firm matches. Rows may omit the clone size; those that give it use once, few, many or a size class.

>TRBJ1-2|.|.|TRBV6-5
CASSYYLNYGYTF
TGTGCCAGCAGTTACTACCTAAACTATGGCTACACCTTC
>TRBJ2-5|.|.|TRBV5-1
CASSYTGGRETQYF
TGCGCCAGCAGCTACACCGGGGGGCGAGAGACCCAGTACTTC
>TRBJ2-7|once|TRBD1|TRBV2
CARSSGTGPYEQYF
TGTGCCAGATCCTCCGGGACAGGGCCCTACGAGCAGTACTTC
>TRBJ2-5|.|TRBD2|TRBV5-1
CASSTPPGGRETQYF
TGCGCCAGCAGCACACCGCCGGGCGGGAGAGAGACCCAGTACTTC
>TRBJ1-2|.|.|TRBV14
CASSQSRVQGYTF
TGTGCCAGCAGCCAAAGCAGGGTGCAAGGCTACACCTTC
>TRBJ1-2|.|TRBD1|TRBV19
CASSITQGSGYTF
TGTGCCAGTAGTATAACACAGGGGTCTGGCTACACCTTC
>TRBJ2-5|.|TRBD1|TRBV9
CASSAQGAETQYF
TGTGCCAGCAGTGCACAGGGGGCGGAGACCCAGTACTTC
>TRBJ2-3|.|TRBD2|TRBV30
CAWSAPRRLRGVTDTQYF
TGTGCCTGGAGTGCCCCTAGGAGGTTGCGGGGGGTCACAGATACGCAGTATTTT
>TRBJ1-2|once|TRBD1|TRBV5-1
CASSLGGQGVSGYTF
TGCGCCAGCAGCTTAGGCGGACAGGGGGTCTCTGGCTACACCTTC
>TRBJ2-3|.|TRBD2|TRBV6-5
CASRQTSGDTDTQYF
TGTGCCAGCAGGCAGACTAGCGGCGATACAGATACGCAGTATTTT
>TRBJ1-1|.|.|TRBV6-5
CASIIQGNRNTEAFF
TGTGCCAGCATTATACAGGGTAACCGGAACACTGAAGCTTTCTTT
>TRBJ2-5|.|.|TRBV21-1
CASSTGLAGGPQYF
TGTGCCAGCAGCACGGGACTAGCGGGGGGCCCGCAGTACTTC
>TRBJ1-2|.|.|TRBV9
CASSVVAAGRSYGYTF
TGTGCCAGCAGCGTAGTAGCGGCGGGACGGTCCTATGGCTACACCTTC
>TRBJ2-5|.|TRBD2|TRBV6-2/TRBV6-3
CASSYGGGVRETQYF
TGTGCCAGCAGTTACGGCGGGGGGGTAAGGGAGACCCAGTACTTC
>TRBJ2-7|.|.|TRBV5-1
CASSLGAGEQYF
TGCGCCAGCAGCTTGGGGGCGGGAGAGCAGTACTTC
>TRBJ2-2|.|.|TRBV5-1
CASSKGQPNTGELFF
TGCGCCAGCAGCAAGGGACAACCGAACACCGGGGAGCTGTTTTTT
>TRBJ1-1|.|.|TRBV11-2
CASRGGQNTEAFF
TGTGCCAGCAGAGGGGGACAGAACACTGAAGCTTTCTTT
>TRBJ2-5|.|.|TRBV7-2
CASSLGLIQETQYF
TGTGCCAGCAGCTTAGGACTAATCCAAGAGACCCAGTACTTC
>TRBJ2-1|.|TRBD1|TRBV28
CASTPINRGQSVNEQFF
TGTGCCAGCACTCCTATTAACAGGGGGCAATCTGTGAATGAGCAGTTCTTC
>TRBJ1-1|few|.|TRBV6-5
CASSFNRELSTEAFF
TGTGCCAGCAGTTTCAACAGGGAGTTGAGCACTGAAGCTTTCTTT